This T cell receptor (beta chain) is from a study of CD8 T cells in ankylosing spondylitis. Whole-study findings and limits: A subset of motif variants has previously been described in the synovial fluid and blood of reactive arthritis. Characteristic of ankylosing spondylitis blood, it appeared, was a TCR beta motif comprising roughly 8 highly homologous variants. Reportedly, matched ankylosing spondylitis synovial fluid was significantly enriched for disease-linked clones.

Germline loops: CDR1 MDHEN, CDR2 SYDVKM. V lost 3 bases and J lost 4, with 17 bases in between. CDR3 length: 16 amino acids. Making the TCR beta libraries involved quantitative 5'-RACE with molecular barcodes. MiXCR was run by TCRdb on the 5' RACE reads, yielding one entry per CDR3 protein. Of 85,000 to 90,000 distinct CDR3 sequences detected, 27% appear once; the ten largest clones hold roughly three fifths. With regard to this clonotype: The antigen remains unidentified.

This TCR derives from a male donor with ankylosing spondylitis or in good health (not recorded which). The sample consisted of blood, either unsorted or a sorted T cell fraction (not recorded which). The chain combines TRBV28 with TRBJ2-3, with D perhaps TRBD2 (5 bases). The DNA for the CDR3 is TGTGCCAGCAGTTTGGTCAGTCCCGCGGGCGCAGATACGCAGTATTTT. Translating it yields CASSLVSPAGADTQYF.